This TCR beta chain is drawn from a study of T cell clonotyping in hematopoietic cell transplantation. Generated by immunoSEQ multiplex PCR, the TCRdb table keeps only in-frame clones and is missing some. The sample contains some 5,800 clones, around 85% of which appear only once. Study-wide results and limits: After transplant, recipient diversity fell while pathologically expanded clonotypes grew through day 180. Few recipient clonotypes overlapped donors; over 97% were de novo at given depth.

A remark on this clone: Its antigen is currently unknown.

Per the germline V gene, CDR1 is MGHRA and CDR2 is YSYEKL. The CDR3 is made up of 15 amino acids. V lost 0 bases and J 2 bases, leaving 11 bases between the germline ends. The sequenced sample was peripheral blood mononuclear cells, obtained 180 days after allogeneic stem cell transplant. This TCR was recovered from a female patient in her fifties who had an allogeneic stem cell transplant from an unrelated donor, so the T cells may come from the graft donor. Some clones in this sample may be carry-over from other donors' samples. V is TRBV4-1 and J is TRBJ2-7; D is unclear. The CDR3 spells CASSQEVGDPYEQYF. In DNA form, the CDR3 reads TGCGCCAGCAGCCAAGAGGTGGGTGATCCCTACGAGCAGTACTTC.